The rows below give T cell receptor beta chains drawn from one sample of a study of T cells in Graves' hyperthyroidism and ophthalmopathy. TCRdb analysed the multiplex PCR reads with MiXCR anew, one entry per CDR3 protein. The sample contains nearly 750,000 distinct CDR3 sequences, roughly a third of which appear only once. Sequences were obtained from blood. All receptors come from a woman between 35 and 50 years old with Graves' hyperthyroidism. The CDR3 runs from the conserved cysteine through the conserved F or W.

TRBV19	TRBJ1-5	CARSPTRDSYQPQHF
TRBV11-3	TRBJ1-1	CASSQEPNGRTEAFF
TRBV7-2	TRBJ2-5	CASSSIPGGGGEWAQYF
TRBV29-1	TRBJ2-5	CSVEVGDQPQYF
TRBV6-1	TRBJ2-7	CASSDLAGEHPYEQYF
TRBV7-2	TRBJ1-3	CAASSGNTIYF
TRBV6-5	TRBJ1-2	CASRLRVGYTF
TRBV7-9	TRBJ1-1	CASNRVNTEAFF
TRBV29-1	TRBJ2-5	CSVDMGTVGTQYF
TRBV12-3/TRBV12-4	TRBJ2-2	CASSQDLGLVGPGELFF
TRBV19	TRBJ1-4	CASSMREKLFF
TRBV12-3/TRBV12-4	TRBJ1-5	CASSPTVGQPQHF
TRBV6-5	TRBJ2-7	CASGDAGSYEQYF
TRBV9	TRBJ2-5	CASSVVPLAGKETQYF
TRBV7-2	TRBJ2-5	CASSEAGQGNQETQYF
TRBV29-1	TRBJ1-2	CSAVARRRVGISYGYTF
TRBV5-4	TRBJ2-7	CASSRTGQLEQYF
TRBV6-1	TRBJ1-2	CASSRQERGYGYTF
TRBV10-3	TRBJ2-6	CASSHGRVPTPPGANVLTF
TRBV6-5	TRBJ2-7	CASSPGQGKWKQYF
TRBV12-3/TRBV12-4	TRBJ1-5	CASSSDRDHNQPQHF
TRBV9	TRBJ1-4	CASSVAAGLNEKLCF
TRBV10-3	TRBJ2-7	CAIRSGLGEQYF
TRBV3-1	TRBJ1-1	CASSQGGGEAFF
TRBV19	TRBJ2-6	CASLGGQGFFGANVLTF
TRBV6-5	TRBJ1-4	CASSEAIDSINEKLFF
TRBV4-2	TRBJ1-1	CASSQEDRVATEAFF
TRBV20-1	TRBJ1-2	CSAVPGQLSNYGYTF
TRBV5-1	TRBJ2-7	CASSLGRGRVYEQYF
TRBV6-5	TRBJ1-1	CASSQQRGGNTEAFF
TRBV7-9	TRBJ1-1	CASSPRGDAEAFF
TRBV2	TRBJ2-7	CASSEAWISYEQYF
TRBV5-5	TRBJ2-5	CASSKVGETQYF
TRBV6-5	TRBJ1-1	CASSYSITGEAFF
TRBV10-3	TRBJ2-7	CAISESGRGTAGYEQYF
TRBV2	TRBJ1-5	CASSELLAAGTPQHF
TRBV7-7	TRBJ2-5	CASRPILRWEETQYF
TRBV7-9	TRBJ1-4	CASKQGQDEKLFF
TRBV20-1	TRBJ2-5	CSAYPAGKETQYF
TRBV4-1	TRBJ1-2	CASSRSEYGYTF
TRBV15	TRBJ1-3	CATGRTGQGYGNTIYF